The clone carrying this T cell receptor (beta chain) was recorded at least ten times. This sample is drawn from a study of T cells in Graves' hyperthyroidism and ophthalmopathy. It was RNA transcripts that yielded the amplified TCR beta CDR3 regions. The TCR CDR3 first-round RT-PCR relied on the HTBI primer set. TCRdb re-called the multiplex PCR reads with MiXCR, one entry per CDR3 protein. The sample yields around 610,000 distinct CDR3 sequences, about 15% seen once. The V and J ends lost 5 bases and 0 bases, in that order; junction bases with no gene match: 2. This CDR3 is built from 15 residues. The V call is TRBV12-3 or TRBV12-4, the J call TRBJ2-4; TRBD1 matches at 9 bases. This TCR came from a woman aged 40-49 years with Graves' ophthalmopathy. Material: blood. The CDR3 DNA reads TGTGCCAGCAGTACACAGGGGGCAGCCAAAAACATTCAGTACTTC. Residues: CASSTQGAAKNIQYF.